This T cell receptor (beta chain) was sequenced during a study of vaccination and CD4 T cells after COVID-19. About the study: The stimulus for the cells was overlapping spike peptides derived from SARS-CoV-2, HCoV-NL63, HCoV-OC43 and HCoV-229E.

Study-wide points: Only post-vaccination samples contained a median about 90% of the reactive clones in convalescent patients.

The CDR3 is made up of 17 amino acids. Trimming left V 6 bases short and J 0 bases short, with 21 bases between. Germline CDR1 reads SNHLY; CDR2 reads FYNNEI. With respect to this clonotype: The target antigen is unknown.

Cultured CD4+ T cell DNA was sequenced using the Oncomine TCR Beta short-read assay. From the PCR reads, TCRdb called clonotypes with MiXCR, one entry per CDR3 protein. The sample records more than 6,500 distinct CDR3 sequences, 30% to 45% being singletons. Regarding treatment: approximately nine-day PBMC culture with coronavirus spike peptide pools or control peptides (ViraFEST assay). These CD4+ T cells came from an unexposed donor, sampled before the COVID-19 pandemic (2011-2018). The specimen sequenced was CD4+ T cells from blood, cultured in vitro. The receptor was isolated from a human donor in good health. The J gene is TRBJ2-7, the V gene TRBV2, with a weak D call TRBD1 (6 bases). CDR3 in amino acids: CASSRVPRDTSSYEQYF. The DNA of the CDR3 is TGTGCCAGCAGCAGAGTTCCCCGGGACACGAGCTCCTACGAGCAGTACTTC.